The 27 T cell receptor beta chains presented below share a single source sample, sequenced in a study of T cell responses to AZD1222 COVID-19 vaccine. Only in-frame clones appear in the TCRdb table, and some are missing; sequencing was by immunoSEQ multiplex PCR. The repertoire includes approximately 160,000 clones, about nine tenths of them detected once, and around 3% sits in the top ten. The specimen comprised peripheral blood, sampled on day 0 of AZD1222 vaccination. The receptors here all came from an adult in good health.

There are a few counts of this clone. The chain employs TRBV4-1 and TRBJ2-7; tentative D call: TRBD1 (5 bases). The CDR3 totals 16 residues. V was clipped by 0 bases and J by 1 base, with 13 bases between them. Germline assignment: CDR1 MGHRA and CDR2 YSYEKL. In DNA, the CDR3 is TGCGCCAGCAGCCAAGATACCAGGGTGGTATCCTACGAGCAGTACTTC. It specifies CASSQDTRVVSYEQYF.

The J gene is TRBJ2-1, the V gene TRBV19, with 14 bases identical to TRBD2. CDR1 is LNHDA and CDR2 is SQIVND in the germline V gene (reference sequence). The CDR3 sequence is 17 residues long. The ends lost 4 bases at V and 5 bases at J; junction bases unmatched: 7. The chain's CDR3 is CASSKGTSGRGDNEQFF. CDR3 sequence (DNA): TGTGCCAGTAGTAAGGGGACTAGCGGGAGAGGAGACAATGAGCAGTTCTTC. Together with reference TRBV19 and TRBJ2-1, the CDR3 gives the full variable domain: DGGITQSPKYLFRKEGQNVTLSCEQNLNHDAMYWYRQDPGQGLRLIYYSQIVNDFQKGDIAEGYSVSREKKESFPLTVTSAQKNPTAFYLCASSKGTSGRGDNEQFFGPGTRLTVL.

This clone appeared once. This rearrangement joins TRBV7-9 to TRBJ2-7, with 8 bases aligning to TRBD2. Losses at the gene ends were 5 bases for V and 1 base for J; bases not matched to a gene: 13. Per germline, CDR1 SEHNR and CDR2 FQNEAQ (reference sequence). CDR3 length equals 17 residues. The CDR3 region is CASSPEVGAGGSYEQYF. DNA of the CDR3: TGTGCCAGCAGCCCAGAAGTTGGCGCGGGAGGATCCTACGAGCAGTACTTC.

The CDR3 spells CASISVGRSKAFF. In nucleotides, the CDR3 is TGTGCCAGCATCTCGGTGGGGAGGAGTAAAGCTTTCTTT. The chain employs TRBV28 and TRBJ1-1; D is unresolved. Germline V gene sequence: CDR1 MDHEN, CDR2 SYDVKM. The length of the CDR3 is 13 residues. The ends were cut back, 7 bases at V and 9 bases at J, with 18 bases in the middle.

The rearrangement joins TRBV4-2 to TRBJ2-7, with 12 bases that match TRBD2. Germline values: CDR1 LGHNA, CDR2 YNFKEQ. CDR3 length: 17 amino acids. The ends lost 3 bases at V and 0 bases at J; junction bases unmatched: 6. The CDR3 spells CASSHGLAGTGSYEQYF. In nucleotides, the CDR3 is TGTGCCAGCAGCCACGGACTAGCGGGGACGGGCTCCTACGAGCAGTACTTC.

J is TRBJ1-2 and V is TRBV27; no clear D gene. This CDR3 is built from 15 residues. Germline CDR1 is MNHEY and CDR2 is SMNVEV (reference sequence). With 5 bases removed from V and 5 bases from J, the gap between germline ends came to 18 bases. The CDR3 protein is CASSPLLLTAYGYTF. The CDR3 nucleotides are TGTGCCAGCAGTCCCCTATTACTTACAGCGTATGGCTACACCTTC.

This clone was seen a single time. The chain links TRBV29-1 to TRBJ2-7; either TRBD1 or TRBD2 may supply D (6 bases each). The CDR3 runs to 12 residues. V dropped 3 bases and J dropped 3 bases, with 9 bases sitting between them. Germline lookup yields CDR1 SQVTM and CDR2 ANQGSEA. The CDR3 region has the DNA TGCAGCGTTGACGGGGGCTACTACGAGCAGTACTTC. Translation gives CSVDGGYYEQYF.

The chain recombines TRBV18 with TRBJ1-3; D is possibly TRBD1 (5 bases). V was shortened by 6 bases and J by 7 bases, with 28 bases between the two germline ends. The germline V gene has CDR1 KGHSH and CDR2 LQKENI. This CDR3 comprises 18 residues. The CDR3 DNA reads as TGTGCCAGCTCCCAGCAGGGTCTACAAGCGTCCGGGCGGAACACCATATATTTT. Protein: CASSQQGLQASGRNTIYF. The full variable domain, its missing parts supplied by reference TRBV18 and TRBJ1-3, is NAGVMQNPRHLVRRRGQEARLRCSPMKGHSHVYWYRQLPEEGLKFMVYLQKENIIDESGMPKERFSAEFPKEGPSILRIQQVVRGDSAAYFCASSQQGLQASGRNTIYFGEGSWLTVV.

The chain links TRBV20-1 to TRBJ2-1, with TRBD2 matching 11 bases. The CDR3 is made up of 14 amino acids. Germline V gene sequence: CDR1 DFQATT, CDR2 SNEGSKA (reference sequence). V shed 3 bases and J 9 bases; nucleotides not matched to a gene: 7. CDR3 sequence reads: CSASGTSGRVEQFF. CDR3 coding DNA: TGCAGTGCTAGTGGGACTAGCGGTCGCGTTGAGCAGTTCTTC.

This clone was seen only a few times. The rearrangement links TRBV6-5 to TRBJ2-1, with TRBD2 identical over 12 bases. CDR3 length: 15 residues. The germline CDR1 and CDR2 sequences are MNHEY and SVGAGI. V gave up 6 bases and J gave up 7 bases; unmatched junction bases: 7. The CDR3 DNA reads as TGTGCCAGCAGCCGACTAGCGGGAGCGTGGAATGAGCAGTTCTTC. Its translation: CASSRLAGAWNEQFF.

This chain uses TRBV28 with TRBJ1-2, with 7 bases aligning to TRBD1. J gave up 4 bases and V 1 base, and 15 bases lay outside the gene matches. The CDR3 runs 18 residues. Germline V gene data show CDR1 as MDHEN and CDR2 as SYDVKM. The CDR3 DNA reads as TGTGCCAGCAGTTTATCGTCCATCGGCAGGGGGTTAACCTATGGCTACACCTTC. The encoded protein is CASSLSSIGRGLTYGYTF.

The chain uses TRBV15 and TRBJ2-7; D tentatively fits TRBD1 or TRBD2 (6 bases each). The CDR3 has 13 residues. Germline CDR1 LNHNV, CDR2 YYDKDF (reference sequence). V was clipped by 0 bases and J by 10 bases, with 13 bases between them. CDR3 loop: CATSRESGGRQYF. The CDR3 coding sequence is TGTGCCACCAGCAGAGAGTCTGGGGGGCGTCAGTACTTC.

The chain links TRBV29-1 to TRBJ1-1; TRBD1 might be the D (6 bases). Per germline, CDR1 SQVTM and CDR2 ANQGSEA. CDR3 length equals 13 residues. Trimming took off 3 bases at V and 4 bases at J, with 12 bases between the two ends. This CDR3 is CSVENRAPTEAFF. The CDR3 DNA is TGCAGCGTTGAGAACAGGGCCCCCACTGAAGCTTTCTTT.

The V gene is TRBV6-5, the J gene TRBJ1-2; D is undetermined. CDR1 and CDR2 from the germline V gene are MNHEY and SVGAGI. The CDR3 has 16 residues. The germline V and J ends were trimmed by 2 bases and 0 bases, with 13 bases remaining between them. In DNA, the CDR3 is TGTGCCAGCAGTTACGGTTTTCGGGATTCTAACTATGGCTACACCTTC. Translation: CASSYGFRDSNYGYTF.

The CDR3 reads CASSTRTGASTYEQYF. The CDR3 nucleotides are TGTGCCAGTAGTACGCGGACAGGGGCAAGCACCTACGAGCAGTACTTC. The rearrangement links TRBV19 to TRBJ2-7; 9 positions match TRBD1. The CDR3 loop spans 16 amino acids. V trimming: 4 bases; J trimming: 2 bases; junction bases outside the gene matches: 9. Per germline, CDR1 LNHDA and CDR2 SQIVND (reference sequence).

J is TRBJ1-1 and V is TRBV5-8; D is possibly TRBD1 (6 bases). V was trimmed by 4 bases and J by 0 bases, leaving 13 bases between them. The CDR3 runs 15 residues. Germline V gene sequence: CDR1 SGHTS, CDR2 YDEGEE. CDR3 amino acids: CASSRQALMNTEAFF. The CDR3 coding sequence is TGTGCCAGCAGCCGACAGGCCCTAATGAACACTGAAGCTTTCTTT.

This clone was detected only once. The chain links TRBV27 to TRBJ2-7; TRBD2 aligns across 13 bases. Trimming at V came to 8 bases and at J to 2 bases, leaving 9 bases not matched to a gene. The CDR3 runs to 16 residues. The germline V gene has CDR1 MNHEY and CDR2 SMNVEV (reference sequence). DNA for the CDR3: TGTGCCAGCGATAGGACTAGCGGGAGCCCCACCTACGAGCAGTACTTC. Translating gives CASDRTSGSPTYEQYF.

The V gene is TRBV6-5, the J gene TRBJ1-1; D not resolved. The CDR3 is 13 amino acids. CDR1 is MNHEY, CDR2 SVGAGI, per germline. The V and J ends lost 6 bases and 6 bases respectively, with 14 bases between them. CDR3 sequence reads: CASRRRRSAEAFF. CDR3 nucleotides: TGTGCCAGCAGGCGACGGCGCAGCGCTGAAGCTTTCTTT.

CDR3: CASGTQGAMAEAFF. Written as DNA, the CDR3 is TGTGCCAGCGGGACACAGGGGGCGATGGCTGAAGCTTTCTTT. This rearrangement joins TRBV6-5 to TRBJ1-1; 9 bases fit TRBD1. Looked up from germline, CDR1 is MNHEY and CDR2 is SVGAGI. J was trimmed by 6 bases and V by 8 bases; bases with no gene match: 10. This CDR3 contains 14 residues.

The genes are TRBV19 and TRBJ1-1, with unresolved D. The germline gives CDR1 LNHDA, CDR2 SQIVND (reference sequence). Trimming shortened V by 4 bases and J by 5 bases, and 11 bases separated the two germline ends. The CDR3 has 13 amino acids. The CDR3 loop reads CASSRAQRTEAFF. The CDR3 region has the DNA TGTGCCAGTAGTAGAGCACAAAGGACTGAAGCTTTCTTT. Based on the CDR3 plus reference TRBV19 and TRBJ1-1, the full variable domain is DGGITQSPKYLFRKEGQNVTLSCEQNLNHDAMYWYRQDPGQGLRLIYYSQIVNDFQKGDIAEGYSVSREKKESFPLTVTSAQKNPTAFYLCASSRAQRTEAFFGQGTRLTVV.

V is TRBV27 and J is TRBJ2-1; possible D gene TRBD2, 6 bases. Germline lookup yields CDR1 MNHEY and CDR2 SMNVEV (reference sequence). V lost 4 bases, J lost 8 bases, and 18 bases lay in between. This CDR3 is built from 15 residues. CDR3 DNA sequence: TGTGCCAGCAGTTCTAGCGTAGCCCTACAATATGAGCAGTTCTTC. Translated: CASSSSVALQYEQFF.

The genes are TRBV5-5 and TRBJ2-3, with D unresolved. V was cut by 2 bases and J by 0 bases, with 4 bases left in between. CDR3 length: 13 amino acids. The germline V gene encodes CDR1 SGHKS and CDR2 YYEKEE (reference sequence). CDR3 loop: CASSLASTDTQYF. The CDR3 DNA reads TGTGCCAGCAGCTTAGCCAGCACAGATACGCAGTATTTT.

The chain joins TRBV7-9 to TRBJ1-1; tentative D call: TRBD1 (5 bases). Germline CDR1 and CDR2: SEHNR and FQNEAQ (reference sequence). The CDR3 has 16 amino acids. V lost 4 bases, J lost 1 base, and 16 bases lay in between. The CDR3 loop reads CASSSGRAGENTEAFF. CDR3 bases: TGTGCCAGCAGCTCAGGGCGTGCCGGGGAGAACACTGAAGCTTTCTTT. Combining the CDR3 with reference TRBV7-9 and TRBJ1-1 gives the whole variable domain DTGVSQNPRHKITKRGQNVTFRCDPISEHNRLYWYRQTLGQGPEFLTYFQNEAQLEKSRLLSDRFSAERPKGSFSTLEIQRTEQGDSAMYLCASSSGRAGENTEAFFGQGTRLTVV.

V and J are TRBV5-5 and TRBJ1-6; 9 bases map to TRBD1. The CDR3 covers 15 residues. Trimming removed 3 bases from V and 7 bases from J; junction bases left unmatched: 5. Germline assignment: CDR1 SGHKS and CDR2 YYEKEE (reference sequence). The CDR3 DNA reads as TGTGCCAGCAGCTCCGGACAGGGGCGAAATTCACCCCTCCACTTT. It yields the protein CASSSGQGRNSPLHF.

This chain links TRBV6-4 with TRBJ1-2, with 8 bases aligning to TRBD1. The germline gives CDR1 MRHNA, CDR2 SNTAGT. Trimming took 2 bases from V and 5 from J; bases not matched to a gene: 7. This CDR3 has 15 amino acids. The CDR3 DNA sequence: TGTGCCAGCAGTGACGTTCAGGGGGCGCAGTATGGCTACACCTTC. Protein sequence: CASSDVQGAQYGYTF.

The chain links TRBV2 to TRBJ1-2; 8 nucleotides match TRBD1. The V gene's germline CDR1 is SNHLY and CDR2 FYNNEI. The CDR3 contains 15 residues. Trimming took 6 bases from V and 3 from J; bases not matched to a gene: 9. The CDR3 DNA sequence: TGTGCCAGCAGCGGGACAGGCCCGGGCCACTATGGCTACACCTTC. It is translated as CASSGTGPGHYGYTF.

The genes are TRBV9 and TRBJ2-2; no firm D call. Between the trimmed V and J ends, which lost 5 bases and 2 bases, there was a span of 7 bases. CDR1 is SGDLS, CDR2 YYNGEE, per germline. The CDR3 totals 13 residues. The CDR3 region is CASRDVNTGELFF. CDR3 in DNA: TGTGCCAGCAGGGATGTAAACACCGGGGAGCTGTTTTTT. The full variable domain, its missing parts supplied by reference TRBV9 and TRBJ2-2, is DSGVTQTPKHLITATGQRVTLRCSPRSGDLSVYWYQQSLDQGLQFLIQYYNGEERAKGNILERFSAQQFPDLHSELNLSSLELGDSALYFCASRDVNTGELFFGEGSRLTVL.